The 27 T cell receptor beta chains presented below share a single source sample, sequenced in a study of blood T cell repertoires in COVID-19. Generated by immunoSEQ multiplex PCR, the TCRdb table keeps only in-frame clones and is missing some. Of about 320,000 clones listed, roughly 87% are singletons. Sequencing was done on a sample of PBMCs or T cells enriched from blood (not recorded which). The receptors stem from a woman between 18 and 30 years old who had recovered from COVID-19.

The chain has TRBV4-3 and TRBJ1-2, with 11 bases fitting TRBD1. The germline CDR1 and CDR2 sequences are LGHNA and YSLEER. The CDR3 loop spans 17 amino acids. V lost 0 bases and J lost 5; bases outside the gene matches: 8. The CDR3 nucleotides are TGCGCCAGCAGCCAAGAGGTTCAAGGGACAGGGGGATATGGCTACACCTTC. Translating it yields CASSQEVQGTGGYGYTF.

The chain combines TRBV7-6 with TRBJ1-6, with D uncertain. Germline values: CDR1 SGHVS, CDR2 FNYEAQ. V dropped 3 bases and J dropped 5 bases, with 14 bases sitting between them. The length of the CDR3 is 16 residues. The DNA of the CDR3 is TGTGCCAGCAGCTTTTCGGCAGGACTCAATAATTCACCCCTCCACTTT. Translated, it gives CASSFSAGLNNSPLHF. Full variable domain (outside the CDR3, taken from reference TRBV7-6 and TRBJ1-6): GAGVSQSPRYKVTKRGQDVALRCDPISGHVSLYWYRQALGQGPEFLTYFNYEAQQDKSGLPNDRFSAERPEGSISTLTIQRTEQRDSAMYRCASSFSAGLNNSPLHFGNGTRLTVT.

The gene calls are TRBV5-6 and TRBJ1-5, with a weak D call TRBD1 (6 bases). Trimming shortened V by 2 bases and J by 7 bases, and 16 bases separated the two germline ends. CDR3 length equals 15 residues. Germline V gene data show CDR1 as SGHDT and CDR2 as YYEEEE. The CDR3 here is CASSLFSGESQPQHF. Here the CDR3 DNA reads TGTGCCAGCAGCTTATTTTCAGGGGAGAGCCAGCCCCAGCATTTT.

The rearrangement links TRBV3-1 (or the pseudogene TRBV3-2) to TRBJ2-5, with a tentative D call TRBD2 (6 bases). V shed 0 bases and J shed 6 bases, with 11 bases lying between them. This CDR3 has 14 amino acids. The germline gives CDR1 LGHDT, CDR2 YNNKEL (reference sequence). For the CDR3, the DNA is TGTGCCAGCAGCCAAGATTTGGAGGGTCAGACCCAGTACTTC. Its translation is CASSQDLEGQTQYF.

The chain joins TRBV4-3 to TRBJ2-7; the D gene is possibly TRBD2 (6 bases). With 4 bases removed from V and 4 bases from J, the gap between germline ends came to 14 bases. Germline CDR1 reads LGHNA; CDR2 reads YSLEER. The CDR3 sequence is 14 residues long. The CDR3 spells CASSLRRGRYEQYF. The CDR3, as DNA: TGCGCCAGCAGCCTCCGCAGAGGGAGGTACGAGCAGTACTTC.

The chain joins TRBV6-6 to TRBJ2-2; a weak D match, TRBD1 (5 bases). The CDR3 runs 15 residues. Trimming removed 7 bases at V and 3 bases at J, with 15 bases between. Germline V gene sequence: CDR1 MNHNY, CDR2 SVGAGI (reference sequence). CDR3 in amino acids: CASIGAGLHTGELFF. CDR3 DNA sequence: TGTGCCAGCATAGGGGCAGGGTTGCACACCGGGGAGCTGTTTTTT.

The V gene is TRBV5-1, the J gene TRBJ2-1; 11 bases fit TRBD2. The V gene end was trimmed by 3 bases and the J gene end by 5 bases; junction bases not matched to a gene: 4. This CDR3 spans 15 amino acids. Germline assignment: CDR1 SGHRS and CDR2 YFSETQ. In DNA, the CDR3 is TGCGCCAGCAGCTCGTTACTAGCGGGGGACAATGAGCAGTTCTTC. Its translation: CASSSLLAGDNEQFF. The whole variable domain, filled in from reference TRBV5-1 and TRBJ2-1, reads KAGVTQTPRYLIKTRGQQVTLSCSPISGHRSVSWYQQTPGQGLQFLFEYFSETQRNKGNFPGRFSGRQFSNSRSEMNVSTLELGDSALYLCASSSLLAGDNEQFFGPGTRLTVL.

The chain uses TRBV28 and TRBJ1-2; TRBD1 is a possible D gene (6 bases). This CDR3 spans 12 amino acids. Germline V CDR1 and CDR2: MDHEN, SYDVKM. Deletions cut 5 bases from V and 7 bases from J, with 11 bases between. CDR3: CASSLQGIGYTF. The CDR3 bases are TGTGCCAGCAGTCTACAGGGAATTGGCTACACCTTC.

The chain employs TRBV18 and TRBJ2-1; 8 bases match TRBD2. CDR3 length: 16 amino acids. Germline assignment: CDR1 KGHSH and CDR2 LQKENI. V trimming: 0 bases; J trimming: 6 bases; junction bases outside the gene matches: 7. CDR3 protein: CASSPPLKAGGNEQFF. The CDR3 nucleotides are TGTGCCAGCTCACCACCGTTGAAGGCGGGGGGCAATGAGCAGTTCTTC.

The chain recombines TRBV7-9 with TRBJ2-1; weak D call: TRBD2 (5 bases). Germline values: CDR1 SEHNR, CDR2 FQNEAQ (reference sequence). The length of the CDR3 is 16 residues. Trimming left V 4 bases short and J 0 bases short, with 13 bases between. CDR3 nucleotides: TGTGCCAGCAGCTCGAAGACGGGAAGCTCCTACAATGAGCAGTTCTTC. This gives the protein CASSSKTGSSYNEQFF.

This chain links TRBV7-9 with TRBJ1-4, with TRBD1 matching 7 bases. The length of the CDR3 is 15 residues. V was pared by 5 bases and J by 1 base, with 4 bases of the junction left unmatched. Germline values: CDR1 SEHNR, CDR2 FQNEAQ (reference sequence). CDR3 sequence (DNA): TGTGCCAGCAGCCCCCAGGGGGGAACTAATGAAAAACTGTTTTTT. Translated, it gives CASSPQGGTNEKLFF.

The V gene is TRBV6-5, the J gene TRBJ1-1, with 9 bases lining up with TRBD1. The germline V gene encodes CDR1 MNHEY and CDR2 SVGAGI. The CDR3 has 15 residues. The J segment lost 5 bases and the V segment lost 8 bases, leaving 12 bases of the junction unmatched. In DNA, the CDR3 is TGTGCCAGCGTCCCGGGACAGGGAACAAGAACTGAAGCTTTCTTT. Translating gives CASVPGQGTRTEAFF.

The V gene is TRBV6-6, the J gene TRBJ2-1, with D tentatively TRBD1 (5 bases). Germline V gives CDR1 MNHNY, CDR2 SVGAGI (reference sequence). Trimming pared 6 bases from V and 3 bases from J, leaving 21 bases between. CDR3 length: 17 amino acids. This chain's CDR3 is CASSRRWRQSGYNEQFF. CDR3 nucleotide sequence: TGTGCCAGCAGCCGACGGTGGAGACAGTCTGGCTACAATGAGCAGTTCTTC.

This clone was recorded a few times. V usage is TRBV7-2 and J usage is TRBJ1-4; D perhaps matches TRBD1 (5 bases). The V end lost 5 bases, the J end lost 3 bases, and 13 bases lay between the germline ends. The CDR3 covers 15 residues. The germline V gene encodes CDR1 SGHTA and CDR2 FQGNSA. The CDR3 sequence is CASSTRGGANEKLFF. The CDR3 DNA sequence: TGTGCCAGCAGCACCCGGGGGGGAGCTAATGAAAAACTGTTTTTT. Looking up the rest from reference TRBV7-2 and TRBJ1-4 gives the full variable domain: GAGVSQSPSNKVTEKGKDVELRCDPISGHTALYWYRQSLGQGLEFLIYFQGNSAPDKSGLPSDRFSAERTGGSVSTLTIQRTQQEDSAVYLCASSTRGGANEKLFFGSGTQLSVL.

The chain is built from TRBV9 and TRBJ2-5; D perhaps matches TRBD2 (6 bases). The CDR3 is 13 residues long. V was cut by 0 bases and J by 3 bases, with 6 bases left in between. Germline CDR1 reads SGDLS; CDR2 reads YYNGEE. For the CDR3, the DNA is TGTGCCAGCAGCGTAGCGGGGGAAGAGACCCAGTACTTC. This gives the protein CASSVAGEETQYF.

This chain connects TRBV3-1 (or the pseudogene TRBV3-2) to TRBJ2-7, with D possibly being TRBD1 (5 bases). The CDR3 covers 15 residues. The ends were cut back, 0 bases at V and 7 bases at J, with 16 bases in the middle. Germline CDR1 and CDR2: LGHDT and YNNKEL (reference sequence). The CDR3 DNA reads TGTGCCAGCAGCCAAGAATCAGTCAGGGAATGGGAGCAGTACTTC. Protein: CASSQESVREWEQYF.

The chain uses TRBV5-4 and TRBJ2-3, with 11 bases matching TRBD2. The J segment lost 0 bases and the V segment lost 5 bases, leaving 2 bases of the junction unmatched. CDR3 length equals 15 residues. Germline values: CDR1 SGHNT, CDR2 YYREEE (reference sequence). CDR3 in amino acids: CASRGLAASTDTQYF. CDR3 in DNA: TGTGCCAGCAGGGGACTAGCGGCTAGCACAGATACGCAGTATTTT.

The chain employs TRBV19 and TRBJ1-5; possibly TRBD1 for D (6 bases). Trimming pared 7 bases from V and 7 bases from J, leaving 17 bases between. The CDR3 totals 14 residues. In germline, CDR1 is LNHDA, CDR2 SQIVND (reference sequence). Here the CDR3 reads CASKYRERRQPQHF. Here the CDR3 DNA reads TGTGCCAGTAAATACAGGGAGAGACGGCAGCCCCAGCATTTT.

CDR3 DNA: TGTGCCAGCAGCCAAAATGACGGGATCTCCTACGAGCAGTACTTC. Its protein product is CASSQNDGISYEQYF. The gene calls are TRBV7-2 and TRBJ2-7; D is possibly TRBD2 (5 bases). V was pared by 5 bases and J by 0 bases, with 14 bases between. This CDR3 comprises 15 residues. The germline gives CDR1 SGHTA, CDR2 FQGNSA.

This clone was observed a handful of times. The chain links TRBV7-9 to TRBJ2-1; 8 bases line up with TRBD2. The CDR3 has 14 amino acids. Trimming at V came to 3 bases and at J to 10 bases, leaving 8 bases not matched to a gene. Germline V gene sequence: CDR1 SEHNR, CDR2 FQNEAQ (reference sequence). The CDR3 protein is CASSFSGENYEQFF. For the CDR3, the DNA is TGTGCCAGCAGCTTTAGCGGGGAAAACTACGAGCAGTTCTTC.

The rearrangement joins TRBV18 to TRBJ2-1; D is uncertain. The CDR3 spans 12 residues. The V end lost 6 bases, the J end lost 6 bases, and 9 bases lay between the germline ends. Germline lookup yields CDR1 KGHSH and CDR2 LQKENI. The chain's CDR3 is CASSLTFNEQFF. For the CDR3, the DNA is TGTGCCAGCTCCTTGACTTTCAATGAGCAGTTCTTC.

The J gene is TRBJ2-4, the V gene TRBV20-1, with D hard to call. The CDR3 spans 11 residues. Between the trimmed V and J ends, which lost 3 bases and 6 bases, there was a span of 6 bases. CDR1 and CDR2 (germline): DFQATT, SNEGSKA (reference sequence). The CDR3 DNA follows: TGCAGTGCTAGTTTCGGAAACATTCAGTACTTC. Protein: CSASFGNIQYF.

The gene calls are TRBV18 and TRBJ1-4, with no clear D. Germline CDR1 KGHSH, CDR2 LQKENI. V was clipped by 2 bases and J by 0 bases, with 16 bases between them. The CDR3 loop spans 18 amino acids. CDR3 DNA sequence: TGTGCCAGCTCACCATCGTTGCGCGGTTTTGCAACTAATGAAAAACTGTTTTTT. Protein: CASSPSLRGFATNEKLFF.

The V call is TRBV28, the J call TRBJ1-4; D is perhaps TRBD1 (6 bases). Germline-derived CDR1 and CDR2 are MDHEN and SYDVKM. The V gene lost 4 bases and the J gene lost 10 bases, with 16 bases spanning the gap. CDR3 length: 14 amino acids. This chain's CDR3 is CASSWGHARGKLFF. The DNA of the CDR3 is TGTGCCAGCAGTTGGGGACACGCAAGAGGAAAACTGTTTTTT.

The genes are TRBV6-5 and TRBJ1-2, with TRBD1 matching over 7 bases. Germline V gene lookup returns CDR1 MNHEY and CDR2 SVGAGI. V lost 4 bases to trimming and J lost 5 bases; unmatched junction nucleotides: 4. This CDR3 spans 13 amino acids. DNA for the CDR3: TGTGCCAGCAGTTTTTCAGGGGGGTATGGCTACACCTTC. It encodes CASSFSGGYGYTF.

This chain uses TRBV11-2 with TRBJ1-1, with a weak D call TRBD1 (5 bases). V lost 3 bases and J lost 4, with 12 bases in between. There are 14 residues in the CDR3. Looked up from germline, CDR1 is SGHAT and CDR2 is FQNNGV. CDR3 loop: CASSFQGSGTEAFF. CDR3 nucleotides: TGTGCCAGCAGCTTCCAGGGTTCGGGCACTGAAGCTTTCTTT.

The rearrangement uses TRBV27 and TRBJ1-5; D remains ambiguous. CDR3 length: 13 amino acids. Per germline, CDR1 MNHEY and CDR2 SMNVEV (reference sequence). The V end lost 4 bases, the J end lost 3 bases, and 7 bases lay between the germline ends. This CDR3 is CASSSGNNQPQHF. The CDR3 DNA reads as TGTGCCAGCAGTTCGGGGAACAATCAGCCCCAGCATTTT.